These T cell receptor beta chains were read from a single sample in a study of cytomegalovirus exposure and HLA in healthy donors. Sequencing used immunoSEQ multiplex PCR; TCRdb keeps in-frame clones, though not all of them. Of over 150,000 clones listed, approximately 76% are singletons. Sequenced sample: PBMCs. Receptors were obtained from a woman aged 18 to 35 in good health and CMV-seropositive. Both conserved end residues are part of each CDR3. D genes are given only for firm matches. Only some rows state a clone size, as once, few, many or a class for expanded clones.

d_gene,v_gene,abundance,j_gene,CDR3nt,CDR3aa
-,TRBV6-6,-,TRBJ1-2,TGTGCCAGCAGTTACTCCGGGACAAACTATGGCTACACCTTC,CASSYSGTNYGYTF
-,TRBV28,-,TRBJ2-1,TGTGCCACCCGAGATCTGGACACCTACAATGAGCAGTTCTTC,CATRDLDTYNEQFF
TRBD2,TRBV7-3,few,TRBJ2-3,TGTGCCAGCAGCTTGGAGCCTAGCGGAGTCTCTAGCACAGATACGCAGTATTTT,CASSLEPSGVSSTDTQYF
-,TRBV10-3,-,TRBJ2-1,TGTGCCATCAGTGAAATACCTAACAATGAGCAGTTCTTC,CAISEIPNNEQFF
-,TRBV11-1,-,TRBJ1-1,TGTGCCAGCAGCTTAGGGGGGGGACCTGGAGCTTTCTTT,CASSLGGGPGAFF
-,TRBV19,few,TRBJ2-7,TGTGCCAGTAGTCATCTAGCGACGAACGAGCAGTACTTC,CASSHLATNEQYF
-,TRBV5-6,once,TRBJ1-1,TGTGCCAGCAGCCCCCCGGTAATAGGGGTGAACACTGAAGCTTTCTTT,CASSPPVIGVNTEAFF
-,TRBV5-6,-,TRBJ2-4,TGTGCCAGCAGCTTACAGGGTCCCAAAAACATTCAGTACTTC,CASSLQGPKNIQYF
-,TRBV7-9,-,TRBJ2-7,TGTGCCAGCAGCGACCGACAGTACGAGCAGTACTTC,CASSDRQYEQYF
TRBD2,TRBV7-2,-,TRBJ2-5,TGTGCCAGCAGGTTATGGGGGATTAGCGGGGGGTCGTACCAAGAGACCCAGTACTTC,CASRLWGISGGSYQETQYF
-,TRBV7-6,once,TRBJ2-3,TGTGCCAGCAGCTTAACCGGGGAAAGGTTTATGGTACGAGACCTAAGCACAGATACGCAGTATTTT,CASSLTGERFMVRDLSTDTQYF
-,TRBV28,-,TRBJ1-4,TGTGCCAGCAGTTCCCTTGGAAGAGGAGATGAAAAACTGTTTTTT,CASSSLGRGDEKLFF
TRBD2,TRBV5-4,-,TRBJ2-1,TGTGCCAGCAGCTTGGGAGGGCTAGCGGGGGGGCCGAATGAGCAGTTCTTC,CASSLGGLAGGPNEQFF
-,TRBV11-2,once,TRBJ2-5,TGTGCCAGCAGCCCGCCGGGGGAACCGTACCAAGAGACCCAGTACTTC,CASSPPGEPYQETQYF
-,TRBV6-1,-,TRBJ1-6,TGTGCCAGGGGATCGGGAGATAATTCACCCCTCCACTTT,CARGSGDNSPLHF
TRBD2,TRBV9,-,TRBJ2-1,TGTGCCAGCAGCGTTATCGGGGGGAGCTCCTACAATGAGCAGTTCTTC,CASSVIGGSSYNEQFF
TRBD2,TRBV4-1,once,TRBJ2-5,TGCGCCAGCAGCCAAGTAGTCCCGCCGGCTAGCGGGGGGGGGACCCAGTACTTC,CASSQVVPPASGGGTQYF
-,TRBV9,-,TRBJ1-2,TGTGCCAGCAGCGTAGCAGGGACTAACTATGGCTACACCTTC,CASSVAGTNYGYTF
TRBD1,TRBV19,-,TRBJ1-2,TGTGCCAGTAGTCCTCAGGGGGCATCCGGCTACACCTTC,CASSPQGASGYTF
-,TRBV6-5,-,TRBJ1-4,TGTGCCAGCAGTTACTCGATGTCGGCTAATGAAAAACTGTTTTTT,CASSYSMSANEKLFF
TRBD1,TRBV7-2,once,TRBJ2-5,TGTGCCAGCAGCCGACAGGGGGCCGAGACCCAGTACTTC,CASSRQGAETQYF
TRBD1,TRBV10-3,-,TRBJ1-1,TGTGCCACCGAGGGACAGGCCGGCACTGAAGCTTTCTTT,CATEGQAGTEAFF
TRBD1,TRBV5-1,few,TRBJ1-4,TGCGCCAGCAGCGGTTGGACAGGGGCAGATGAAAAACTGTTTTTT,CASSGWTGADEKLFF
-,TRBV7-9,-,TRBJ1-6,TGTGCCAGCAGCTCTATGACAGCCTATAATTCACCCCTCCACTTT,CASSSMTAYNSPLHF
TRBD1,TRBV6-6,-,TRBJ2-6,TGTGCCAGCAGTGACAGGGGTTCTGGGGCCAACGTCCTGACTTTC,CASSDRGSGANVLTF
-,TRBV14,-,TRBJ1-2,TGTGCCAGCAGCCAGGGGAGCGAGGGTTTCAGCTATGGCTACACCTTC,CASSQGSEGFSYGYTF
TRBD1,TRBV5-4,few,TRBJ1-1,TGTGCCAGCAGCTCGGGGGCAGGGGGAACTGAAGCTTTCTTT,CASSSGAGGTEAFF
-,TRBV18,-,TRBJ1-5,TGTGCCAGCTCACGGTACAGGGAGGGTCAGCCCCAGCATTTT,CASSRYREGQPQHF
TRBD2,TRBV5-5,-,TRBJ2-3,TGTGCCAGCAACCCCGGGACTATGAGCACAGATACGCAGTATTTT,CASNPGTMSTDTQYF
TRBD1,TRBV30,-,TRBJ2-7,TGTGCCTGGAGTGCCGGGACAGGGATTTACGAGCAGTACTTC,CAWSAGTGIYEQYF
-,TRBV7-6,-,TRBJ1-4,TGTGCCAGCAGCTTGGTTGCGTCATCAACTAATGAAAAACTGTTTTTT,CASSLVASSTNEKLFF
-,TRBV5-1,-,TRBJ2-1,TGCGCCAGCAGCCCTACGAGCCATGAGCAGTTCTTC,CASSPTSHEQFF
-,TRBV11-1,-,TRBJ2-7,TGTGCCAGCAGCCCTAAGGGGCCTCCCTACGAGCAGTACTTC,CASSPKGPPYEQYF
-,TRBV6-1,-,TRBJ1-1,TGTGCCAGCAGAGATCCGGGACTCTACACTGAAGCTTTCTTT,CASRDPGLYTEAFF
TRBD1,TRBV7-3,-,TRBJ2-7,TGTGCCAGCGCCAAGGACAGGATGGGCGAGCAGTACTTC,CASAKDRMGEQYF
-,TRBV15,-,TRBJ2-1,TGTGCCACCAGCCAACTGCTAGTACTTGAGCAGTTCTTC,CATSQLLVLEQFF